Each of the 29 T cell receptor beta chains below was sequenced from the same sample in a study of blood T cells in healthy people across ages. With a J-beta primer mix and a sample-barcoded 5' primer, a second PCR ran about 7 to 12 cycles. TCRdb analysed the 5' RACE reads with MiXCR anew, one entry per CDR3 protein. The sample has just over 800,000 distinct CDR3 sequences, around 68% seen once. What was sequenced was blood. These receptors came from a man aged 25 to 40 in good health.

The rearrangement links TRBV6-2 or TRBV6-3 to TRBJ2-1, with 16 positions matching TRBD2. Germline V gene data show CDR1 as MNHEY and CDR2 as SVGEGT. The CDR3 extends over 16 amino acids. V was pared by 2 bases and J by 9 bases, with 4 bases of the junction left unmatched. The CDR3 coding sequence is TGTGCCAGCAGTTACGGGACTAGCGGGGGGGCGGGTGAGCAGTTCTTC. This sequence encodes CASSYGTSGGAGEQFF.

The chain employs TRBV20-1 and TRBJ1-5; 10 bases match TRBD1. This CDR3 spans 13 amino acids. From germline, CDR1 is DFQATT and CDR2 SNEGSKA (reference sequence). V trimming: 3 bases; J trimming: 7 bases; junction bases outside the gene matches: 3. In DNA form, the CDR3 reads TGCAGTGCTAGGCGGACAGGGGGGCAGCCCCAGCATTTT. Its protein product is CSARRTGGQPQHF.

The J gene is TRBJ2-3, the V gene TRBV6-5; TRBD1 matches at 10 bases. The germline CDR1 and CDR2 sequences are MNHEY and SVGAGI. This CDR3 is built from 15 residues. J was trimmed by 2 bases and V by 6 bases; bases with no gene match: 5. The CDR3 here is CASRRDRGDTDTQYF. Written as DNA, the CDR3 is TGTGCCAGCAGGAGGGACAGGGGCGACACAGATACGCAGTATTTT.

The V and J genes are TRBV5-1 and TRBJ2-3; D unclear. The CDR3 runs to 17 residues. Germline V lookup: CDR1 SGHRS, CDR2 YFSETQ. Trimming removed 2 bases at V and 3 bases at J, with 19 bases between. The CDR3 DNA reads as TGCGCCAGCAGCTTTAGCCAGGAAGGTTTTGGGACAGATACGCAGTATTTT. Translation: CASSFSQEGFGTDTQYF.

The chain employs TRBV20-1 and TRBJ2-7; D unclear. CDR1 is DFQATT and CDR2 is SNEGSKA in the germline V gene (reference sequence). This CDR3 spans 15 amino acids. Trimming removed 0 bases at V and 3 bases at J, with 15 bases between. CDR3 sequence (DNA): TGCAGTGCTAGAGATTCCCCCTACTCTAGCTACGAGCAGTACTTC. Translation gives CSARDSPYSSYEQYF.

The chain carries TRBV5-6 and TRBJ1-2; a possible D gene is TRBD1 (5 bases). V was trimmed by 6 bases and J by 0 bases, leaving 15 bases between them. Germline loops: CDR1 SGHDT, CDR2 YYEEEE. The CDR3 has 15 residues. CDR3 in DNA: TGTGCCAGCACCGGGGCGGGGTCAGCTAACTATGGCTACACCTTC. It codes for CASTGAGSANYGYTF.

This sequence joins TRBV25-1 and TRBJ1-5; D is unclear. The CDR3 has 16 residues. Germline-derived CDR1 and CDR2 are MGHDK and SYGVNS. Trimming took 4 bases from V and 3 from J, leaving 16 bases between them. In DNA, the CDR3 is TGTGCCAGCAGTGTTGTGGCCGGTGGTTACAATCAGCCCCAGCATTTT. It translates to CASSVVAGGYNQPQHF. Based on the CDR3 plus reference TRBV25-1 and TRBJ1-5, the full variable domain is EADIYQTPRYLVIGTGKKITLECSQTMGHDKMYWYQQDPGMELHLIHYSYGVNSTEKGDLSSESTVSRIRTEHFPLTLESARPSHTSQYLCASSVVAGGYNQPQHFGDGTRLSIL.

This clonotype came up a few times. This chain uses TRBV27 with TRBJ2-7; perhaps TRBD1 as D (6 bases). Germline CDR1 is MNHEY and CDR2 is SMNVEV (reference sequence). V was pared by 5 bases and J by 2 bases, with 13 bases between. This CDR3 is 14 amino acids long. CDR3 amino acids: CASSTPGHTYEQYF. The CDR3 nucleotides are TGTGCCAGCAGTACCCCGGGACACACCTACGAGCAGTACTTC.

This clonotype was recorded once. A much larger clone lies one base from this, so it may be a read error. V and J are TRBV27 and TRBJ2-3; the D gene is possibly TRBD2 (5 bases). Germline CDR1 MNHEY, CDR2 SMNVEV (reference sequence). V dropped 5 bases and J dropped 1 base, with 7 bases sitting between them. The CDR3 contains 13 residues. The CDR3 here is CASSHGGTDTQYF. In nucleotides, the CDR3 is TGTGCCAGCAGTCACGGGGGCACAGATACGCAGTATTTT.

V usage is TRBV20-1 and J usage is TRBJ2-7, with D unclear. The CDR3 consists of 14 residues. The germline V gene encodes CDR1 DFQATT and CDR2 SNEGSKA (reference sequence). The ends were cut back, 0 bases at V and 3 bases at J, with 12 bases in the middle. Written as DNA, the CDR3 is TGCAGTGCTAGAGATTCCCGGACCATCTACGAGCAGTACTTC. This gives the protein CSARDSRTIYEQYF.

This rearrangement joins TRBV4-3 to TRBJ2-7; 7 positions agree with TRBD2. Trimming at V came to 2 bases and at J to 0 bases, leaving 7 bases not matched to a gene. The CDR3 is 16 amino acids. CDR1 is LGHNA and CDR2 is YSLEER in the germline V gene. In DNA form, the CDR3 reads TGCGCCAGCAGCCAAATAGCTAGCGGTTTCTCCTACGAGCAGTACTTC. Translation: CASSQIASGFSYEQYF.

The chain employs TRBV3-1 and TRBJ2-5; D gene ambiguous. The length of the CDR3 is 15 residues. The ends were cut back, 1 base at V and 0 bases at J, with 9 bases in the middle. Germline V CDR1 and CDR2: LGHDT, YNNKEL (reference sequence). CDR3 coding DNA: TGTGCCAGCAGCCAAGTCCCCATGTACCAAGAGACCCAGTACTTC. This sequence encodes CASSQVPMYQETQYF.

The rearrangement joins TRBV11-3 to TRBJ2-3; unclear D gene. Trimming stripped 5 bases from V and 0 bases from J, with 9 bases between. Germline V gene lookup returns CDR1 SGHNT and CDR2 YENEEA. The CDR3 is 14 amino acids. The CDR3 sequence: CASSKGRSTDTQYF. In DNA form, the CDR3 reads TGTGCCAGCAGCAAAGGGCGTAGCACAGATACGCAGTATTTT.

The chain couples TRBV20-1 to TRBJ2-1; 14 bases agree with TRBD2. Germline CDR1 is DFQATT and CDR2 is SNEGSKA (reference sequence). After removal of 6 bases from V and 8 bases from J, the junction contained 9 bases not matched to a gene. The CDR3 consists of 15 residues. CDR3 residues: CSAARTSGGLDEQFF. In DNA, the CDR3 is TGCAGTGCGGCAAGGACTAGCGGGGGGCTCGATGAGCAGTTCTTC.

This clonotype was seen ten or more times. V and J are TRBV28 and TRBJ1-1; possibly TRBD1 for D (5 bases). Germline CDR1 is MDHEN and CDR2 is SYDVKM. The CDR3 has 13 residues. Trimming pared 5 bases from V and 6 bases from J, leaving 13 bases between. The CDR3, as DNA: TGTGCCAGCAGTGGGACCGGACGGTCTGAAGCTTTCTTT. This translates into CASSGTGRSEAFF.

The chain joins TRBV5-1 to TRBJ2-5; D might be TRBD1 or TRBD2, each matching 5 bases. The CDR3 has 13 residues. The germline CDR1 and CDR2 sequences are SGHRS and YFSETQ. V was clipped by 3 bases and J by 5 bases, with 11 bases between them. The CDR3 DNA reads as TGCGCCAGCAGCTGGGGCCAGCGGGAGACCCAGTACTTC. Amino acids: CASSWGQRETQYF.

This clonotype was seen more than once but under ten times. The CDR3 DNA is TGCAGTGCTAGAAGTGCCTCGGGGGGTGGCTATGAGCAGTTCTTC. This codes for CSARSASGGGYEQFF. The J gene is TRBJ2-1, the V gene TRBV20-1; 7 bases match TRBD2. The CDR3 loop spans 15 amino acids. Per the germline V gene, CDR1 is DFQATT and CDR2 is SNEGSKA (reference sequence). Trimming cost V 2 bases and J 8 bases; bases outside gene matches: 12.

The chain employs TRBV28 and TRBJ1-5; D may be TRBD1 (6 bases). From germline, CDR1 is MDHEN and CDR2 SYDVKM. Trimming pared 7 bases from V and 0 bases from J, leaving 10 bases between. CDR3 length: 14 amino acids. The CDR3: CASIRTVSNQPQHF. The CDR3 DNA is TGTGCCAGCATACGGACAGTTAGCAATCAGCCCCAGCATTTT.

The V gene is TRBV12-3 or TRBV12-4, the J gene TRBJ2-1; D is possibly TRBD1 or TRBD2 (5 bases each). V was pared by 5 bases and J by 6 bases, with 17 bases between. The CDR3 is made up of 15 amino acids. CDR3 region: CASSAGTRRPNEQFF. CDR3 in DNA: TGTGCCAGCAGTGCCGGGACCCGGCGACCCAATGAGCAGTTCTTC.

The CDR3 reads CASEPGLTDTQYF. In nucleotides, the CDR3 is TGTGCCAGTGAGCCCGGGCTTACAGATACGCAGTATTTT. The genes are TRBV6-1 and TRBJ2-3; D is uncertain. This CDR3 region has 13 residues. Deletions cut 9 bases from V and 3 bases from J, with 13 bases between. Germline loops: CDR1 MNHNS, CDR2 SASEGT.

The CDR3 DNA follows: TGTGCCAGCGGCCACGGAGGGAGCGAAAAACTGTTTTTT. Translated: CASGHGGSEKLFF. The chain carries TRBV27 and TRBJ1-4; no firm D call. The V gene's germline CDR1 is MNHEY and CDR2 SMNVEV (reference sequence). The CDR3 has 13 residues. The germline V and J ends were trimmed by 8 bases and 8 bases, with 15 bases remaining between them.

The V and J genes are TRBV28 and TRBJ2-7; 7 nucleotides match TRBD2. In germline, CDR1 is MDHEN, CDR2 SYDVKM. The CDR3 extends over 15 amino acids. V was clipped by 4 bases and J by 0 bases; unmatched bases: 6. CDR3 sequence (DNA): TGTGCCAGCAGTTCCCAGCGGGGAGACTCCTACGAGCAGTACTTC. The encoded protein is CASSSQRGDSYEQYF.

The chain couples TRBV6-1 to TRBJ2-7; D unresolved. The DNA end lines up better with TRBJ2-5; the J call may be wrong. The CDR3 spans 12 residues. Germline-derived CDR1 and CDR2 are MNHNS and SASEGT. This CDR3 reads CASSDLGETQYF. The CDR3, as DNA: TGTGCCAGCAGTGATTTGGGAGAGACCCAGTACTTC.

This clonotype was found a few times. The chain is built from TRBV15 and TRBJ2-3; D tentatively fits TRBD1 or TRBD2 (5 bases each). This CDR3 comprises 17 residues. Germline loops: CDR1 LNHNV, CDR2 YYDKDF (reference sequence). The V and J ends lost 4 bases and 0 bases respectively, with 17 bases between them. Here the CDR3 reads CATSTPGAIASTDTQYF. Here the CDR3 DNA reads TGTGCCACCAGCACCCCCGGGGCGATCGCTAGCACAGATACGCAGTATTTT.

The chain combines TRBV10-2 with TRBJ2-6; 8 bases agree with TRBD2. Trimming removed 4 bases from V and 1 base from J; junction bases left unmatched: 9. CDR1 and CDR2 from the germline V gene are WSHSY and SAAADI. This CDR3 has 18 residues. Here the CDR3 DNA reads TGCGCCAGCAGTGGCCAGGAGGGACTAGGGTCTGGGGCCAACGTCCTGACTTTC. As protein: CASSGQEGLGSGANVLTF.

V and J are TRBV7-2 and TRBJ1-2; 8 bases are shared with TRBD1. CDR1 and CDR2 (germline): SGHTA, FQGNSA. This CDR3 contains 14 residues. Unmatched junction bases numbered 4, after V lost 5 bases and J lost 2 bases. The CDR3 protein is CASSAGGENYGYTF. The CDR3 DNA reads TGTGCCAGCAGCGCAGGGGGCGAGAACTATGGCTACACCTTC.

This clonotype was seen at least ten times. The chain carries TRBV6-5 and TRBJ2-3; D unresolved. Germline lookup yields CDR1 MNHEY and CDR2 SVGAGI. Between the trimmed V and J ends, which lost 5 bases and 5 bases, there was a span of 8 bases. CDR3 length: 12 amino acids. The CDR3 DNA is TGTGCCAGCAGTAGGACGGGAGATACGCAGTATTTT. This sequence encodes CASSRTGDTQYF.

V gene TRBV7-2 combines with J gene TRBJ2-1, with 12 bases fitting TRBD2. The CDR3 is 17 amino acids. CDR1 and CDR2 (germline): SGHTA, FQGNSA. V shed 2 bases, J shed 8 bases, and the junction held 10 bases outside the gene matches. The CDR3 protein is CASSLRLAGGIDDEQFF. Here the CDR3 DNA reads TGTGCCAGCAGCTTAAGGCTAGCGGGGGGGATTGACGATGAGCAGTTCTTC. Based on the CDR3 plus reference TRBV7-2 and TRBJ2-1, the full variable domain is GAGVSQSPSNKVTEKGKDVELRCDPISGHTALYWYRQSLGQGLEFLIYFQGNSAPDKSGLPSDRFSAERTGGSVSTLTIQRTQQEDSAVYLCASSLRLAGGIDDEQFFGPGTRLTVL.

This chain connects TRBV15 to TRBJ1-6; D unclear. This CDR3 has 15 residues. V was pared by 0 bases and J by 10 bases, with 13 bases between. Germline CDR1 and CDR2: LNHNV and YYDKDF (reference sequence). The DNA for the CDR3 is TGTGCCACCAGCAGAGATCGTGCCCTTGGGTCACCCCTCCACTTT. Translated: CATSRDRALGSPLHF.